Sequencing of this TCR beta chain was carried out in a study of cytomegalovirus exposure and HLA in healthy donors (dated by TCRdb to about 2017). Describing the broader study: According to a later analysis, one platform produced both the 120 validation repertoires and the 666 repertoires of the first cohort. The study was designed to test whether signatures of past pathogen exposure could be identified by cataloging public T cell receptors. Besides the first cohort of roughly 660 subjects, a separate validation cohort made up of 120 different subjects was used. To predict cytomegalovirus infection status, the study combined high-throughput TCR immunosequencing, statistical association of individual TCRs with disease status, and machine learning.

As regards this clone: There is no known antigen for this receptor. Base qualities are not recorded, but no much larger clone differs from it by a single base.

Paper-wide results and their limitations: In vitro tests confirmed that a few of the cytomegalovirus-associated TCR beta chains recognize cytomegalovirus antigens. Cytomegalovirus status was reported to be diagnosed by the classifier with high specificity and sensitivity in both the original and validation cohorts. The study gave a list of about 170 TCR beta chains associated with cytomegalovirus. The validation cohort had no HLA typing available for a later analysis, so co-occurrence within that cohort was assessed over all 110 or so repertoires. According to the authors, the approach could potentially be generalized to other disease states and immunological phenotypes. Subsequent analysis determined that TCRs grouped into clusters in the first cohort also showed a tendency toward co-occurrence across the roughly 130 validation repertoires, and approximately 93% of cluster scores exceeded 0. Across donors, most TCR sequences were observed very rarely, whereas some public TCRs were present in many individuals.

The library was prepared using the immunoSEQ multiplex PCR assay. The authors processed their data as follows. To diagnose cytomegalovirus status from the catalog of TCR beta chain sequences, a statistical classification framework was built. What TCRdb holds here is the immuneACCESS table cut down to in-frame rearrangements. Part of the clones is not present; checked against another copy, under half of the missing clones reflect an unresolved V gene, and the others are unexplained. The V and J calls and clone size come from that table; D and trimming were worked out from the DNA. This sample gives around 400,000 clones in total; more than 80% of them show up just once. Jointly, the top ten make up under 0.95% of the sample. The donors belonged to the validation cohort of over a hundred subjects, which was separate from the approximately 680-subject first cohort. Unmatched junction bases come to 12, with V trimmed by 8 bases and J by 14 bases. The CDR3 contains 13 residues, cysteine and phenylalanine counted. The only DNA kept is the CDR3, 39 bases in frame from the first base. The germline V gene yields MNHEY for CDR1 and SVGAGI for CDR2.

The sample comprised PBMCs. This clonotype originated in a woman aged 18-29 years in good health and CMV-seronegative. Recombination linked TRBV6-5 to TRBJ2-3; the junction holds 11 bases that match TRBD2. CDR3 protein: CASSSSGGHEWYF. DNA sequence: TGTGCCAGCTCATCTAGCGGGGGGCACGAATGGTATTTT.